This is a list of T cell receptor beta chains from one sample in a study of T cell responses to AZD1222 COVID-19 vaccine. Produced via immunoSEQ multiplex PCR; TCRdb's table is partial and in-frame only. This sample yields about 73,000 clones, of which 80% are seen a single time; roughly 50% belongs to the top ten. The sequenced sample was peripheral blood, obtained 28 days after the second AZD1222 dose. Receptors were obtained from an adult who received the AZD1222 COVID-19 vaccine. CDR3s include the opening cysteine and the closing phenylalanine or tryptophan. The D gene is left open where the match is weak. Not every row has a clone size; where given, it reads once, few, many or a size class.

d_call,v_call,clone_size,j_call,cdr3_nt,cdr3_aa
.,TRBV6-6,.,TRBJ2-7,TGTGCCAGCAGGGTGGGGGGGCTCGAGCAGTACTTC,CASRVGGLEQYF
.,TRBV27,.,TRBJ2-6,TGTGCCAGCAGTTTTAAGTCAGCCGGAAGCTCTGGGGCCAACGTCCTGACTTTC,CASSFKSAGSSGANVLTF
.,TRBV28,.,TRBJ1-2,TGTGCCAGCAGTTTACGTACCACACGGGGCTACACCTTC,CASSLRTTRGYTF
.,TRBV7-2,once,TRBJ1-6,TGTGCCAGCAGCTTTCCGGACCGAGAATATAATTCACCCCTCCACTTT,CASSFPDREYNSPLHF
.,TRBV28,.,TRBJ1-1,TGTGCCAGCAGTCTCCTCACGGGGGGCCGGGCTGAAGCTTTCTTT,CASSLLTGGRAEAFF
.,TRBV28,.,TRBJ1-1,TGTGCCAGCACCCTGACAAGGAGGACTGAAGCTTTCTTT,CASTLTRRTEAFF
TRBD1,TRBV24-1,.,TRBJ2-1,TGTGCCACCAGTGATATCAGGGGGTCCGGCGATGAGCAGTTCTTC,CATSDIRGSGDEQFF
.,TRBV3-1/TRBV3-2,.,TRBJ1-1,TGTGCCAGCAGCCCCTCCGCGAACACTGAAGCTTTCTTT,CASSPSANTEAFF
.,TRBV5-8,once,TRBJ2-5,TGTGCCAGCAGCAAGCGGAACCAAGAGACCCAGTACTTC,CASSKRNQETQYF
.,TRBV29-1,many,TRBJ1-1,TGCAGCGGAGGGTTTTACACTGAAGCTTTCTTT,CSGGFYTEAFF